The entry below describes one T cell receptor (beta chain). Antigen: not known. One junction end disagrees with the germline gene, perhaps due to a read error. The data belong to a study of cytomegalovirus exposure and HLA in healthy donors. The study's findings and limits: There were about 160 TCR beta chains listed as cytomegalovirus-associated.

The PCR had 60 Vbeta and 13 Jbeta primers. Only in-frame clones appear in the TCRdb table, and some are missing; sequencing was by immunoSEQ multiplex PCR. Altogether some 120,000 clones are present, around 82% being singletons, with the ten largest covering 1.2%. The CDR3 spans 14 residues. Germline lookup yields CDR1 MGHDK and CDR2 SYGVNS. V and J are TRBV25-1 and TRBJ2-5; TRBD1 agrees at 8 bases. The sample taken for sequencing was PBMCs. The clonotype was recovered from a female donor in good health and CMV-seronegative. CDR3 sequence (DNA): TGTGCCAGCAGCGAATGGACAGGGAAAGAGACCCAGTACTTC. It is translated as CASSEWTGKETQYF.